The present entry profiles one T cell receptor (beta chain) with its context. Its antigen is not known. This entry belongs to a study of response to subunit inactivated influenza vaccine. The CDR3 loop spans 15 amino acids. Germline V gene data show CDR1 as MNHEY and CDR2 as SVGEGT. Losses at the gene ends were 7 bases for V and 3 bases for J; bases not matched to a gene: 7. Findings and caveats of the study: Seasonal influenza vaccination, on each occasion, was suggested by the authors to recruit few new T cells.

MiXCR, run by TCRdb on the RT-PCR reads, gives a single entry per CDR3 protein. The sample comprises roughly 670,000 distinct CDR3 sequences, 14% of which are singletons, and approximately 7.6% rests with the top ten. The sample consisted of PBMCs from blood, taken roughly 15 days before vaccination. This clonotype was sampled from a man over 45 who received an inactivated influenza vaccine. V usage is TRBV6-2 or TRBV6-3 and J usage is TRBJ2-1; 9 nucleotides align to TRBD2. CDR3 in amino acids: CASTPTSGFYNEQFF. The CDR3 DNA follows: TGTGCCAGCACTCCGACTAGCGGTTTCTACAATGAGCAGTTCTTC.